A selection of T cell receptor beta chains follows, all from one sample in a study of blood T cells in healthy people across ages. Each CDR3 protein gets one entry after TCRdb re-called the 5' RACE reads with MiXCR. This table holds about 1,500,000 distinct CDR3 sequences, roughly 40% found once. The sequenced sample was blood. These TCRs come from a woman in her late teens or twenties in good health. CDR3s include the opening cysteine and the closing phenylalanine or tryptophan. The D gene is left open where the match is weak. Clone size appears in some rows only: once, few, many, or a class for an expanded clone.

>few|NA|TRBV7-2|15|TRBJ1-5
TGTGCCAGCAGCTTGGCCGGGACTCTGGGTCAGCCCCAGCATTTT
CASSLAGTLGQPQHF
>NA|NA|TRBV6-5|13|TRBJ1-1
TGTGCCAGCAGTTACTCTATGAACACTGAAGCTTTCTTT
CASSYSMNTEAFF
>few|TRBD1|TRBV7-9|17|TRBJ2-7
TGTGCCAGCAGCGAAGGGACAGGGCCCCTCCTCTTCTACGAGCAGTACTTC
CASSEGTGPLLFYEQYF
>NA|NA|TRBV18|20|TRBJ2-7
TGTGCCAGCTCACCACCTAAGGGGCCGGAAAGGACGGCCAGCTCCTACGAGCAGTACTTC
CASSPPKGPERTASSYEQYF
>NA|TRBD2|TRBV11-1|21|TRBJ2-7
TGTGCCAGCAGCTCTTCGGGACTAGCGTCATTCCGCACCCTCTCGGGAGAGACCCGGTACTTC
CASSSSGLASFRTLSGETRYF
>NA|NA|TRBV5-1|14|TRBJ2-1
TGCGCCAGCAGCTCCGCTAGCTCCTACAATGAGCAGGTCTTC
CASSSASSYNEQVF
>NA|TRBD1|TRBV6-1|14|TRBJ1-1
TGTGCCAGCAGCGCAGGGACAGGGAGGCGAGAAGCTTTCTTT
CASSAGTGRREAFF
>NA|NA|TRBV11-2|14|TRBJ1-1
TGTGCCAGCAGCCAACAGAGGGCAGGGACTGAAGCTTTCTTT
CASSQQRAGTEAFF
>NA|TRBD2|TRBV20-1|16|TRBJ2-3
TGCAGTGCTACCAGCGGGGGGGCCAACTGGGCAGATACGCAGTATTTT
CSATSGGANWADTQYF
>NA|TRBD2|TRBV12-3/TRBV12-4|16|TRBJ2-5
TGTGCCAGCAGTGGCGCGGGGGGGCGCGATCGAGAGACCCAGTACTTC
CASSGAGGRDRETQYF
>few|NA|TRBV20-1|15|TRBJ1-2
TGCAGTGCTAGAGTGGGGGCCGAAGCTAACTATGGCTACACCTTC
CSARVGAEANYGYTF
>few|NA|TRBV10-2|16|TRBJ2-1
TGCGCCAGAAGTTACCTATTGGCGGACCCCTACAATGAGCAGTTCTTC
CARSYLLADPYNEQFF
>NA|NA|TRBV5-4|15|TRBJ2-7
TGTGCCAGCAGCTTGCCCCGGGACAATCGCGACGAGCAGTACTTC
CASSLPRDNRDEQYF
>few|TRBD2|TRBV28|14|TRBJ2-7
TGTGCCAGCAGCGCCTTGGGGGGGAGTTCCGAGCAGTACTTC
CASSALGGSSEQYF
>NA|NA|TRBV5-6|13|TRBJ1-1
TGTGCCAGCAGCTTGGAACGGCCGACTGAAGCTTTCTTT
CASSLERPTEAFF
>NA|TRBD2|TRBV20-1|17|TRBJ2-1
TGCAGTGCTAGCCCAGGGGGACTAGCGGGATTTCAGAATGAGCAGTTCTTC
CSASPGGLAGFQNEQFF
>NA|NA|TRBV20-1|16|TRBJ2-2
TGCAGTGCTAGTGGCGGGGCAGCGAGGAACACCGGCGAGCTGTTTTTT
CSASGGAARNTGELFF
>NA|TRBD1|TRBV20-1|15|TRBJ1-1
TGCAGTGCTAGAGTTGCAGGGGGTATGAACACTGAAGCTTTCTTT
CSARVAGGMNTEAFF
>NA|NA|TRBV28|17|TRBJ2-7
TGTGCCAGCACCTTGTCCCCCTGGCGGGGCCAGGGATCCGAGCAGTACTTC
CASTLSPWRGQGSEQYF
>NA|TRBD1|TRBV12-3/TRBV12-4|16|TRBJ1-2
TGTGCCAGCAGCCGGCCCTCCGACAGGGTTAACTATGGCTACACCTTC
CASSRPSDRVNYGYTF
>NA|NA|TRBV4-1|15|TRBJ1-2
TGCGCCAGCAGCCACGCCGGAGACCTACGCTATGGCTACACCTTC
CASSHAGDLRYGYTF
>few|NA|TRBV13|12|TRBJ1-1
TGTGCCAGCAGCCCTAAGGACACTGAAGCTTTCTTT
CASSPKDTEAFF
>NA|TRBD1|TRBV15|17|TRBJ2-1
TGTGCCACCAGCGGTGGGTCTTGGGACAGGGGGGAGTACGAGCAGTTCTTC
CATSGGSWDRGEYEQFF
>NA|TRBD1|TRBV6-5|15|TRBJ2-7
TGTGCCAGCAGTCCCCCAGGACAGGGGGCCCCCGAGCAGTACTTC
CASSPPGQGAPEQYF
>NA|NA|TRBV29-1|12|TRBJ1-1
TGCAGCGTTAAAGGACCCGTCGCTGAAGCTTTCTTT
CSVKGPVAEAFF
>few|NA|TRBV12-3/TRBV12-4|13|TRBJ2-3
TGTGCCAGCAGTTTAAAGGGTGCGGGAACGCAGTATTTT
CASSLKGAGTQYF
>NA|NA|TRBV5-6|14|TRBJ2-7
TGTGCCAGCAGCTTGGGGCCGACTGGTTACGAGCAGTACTTC
CASSLGPTGYEQYF
>NA|NA|TRBV9|18|TRBJ2-4
TGTGCCAGCAGCGTAGCTAAGTGGAGTACACTAGCCAAAAACATTCAGTACTTC
CASSVAKWSTLAKNIQYF
>NA|TRBD2|TRBV20-1|15|TRBJ2-7
TGCAGTGCTAAAACCTCGAGCGGGAGCTCCTACGAGCAGTACTTC
CSAKTSSGSSYEQYF
>NA|TRBD1|TRBV12-3/TRBV12-4|14|TRBJ1-6
TGTGCCAGCAGTTTCCAGGGGGTAGGGGCACCCCTCCACTTT
CASSFQGVGAPLHF
>NA|NA|TRBV6-6|12|TRBJ2-7
TGTGCCAGCAGTTACAGGCGGGACGAGCAGTACTTC
CASSYRRDEQYF
>NA|TRBD2|TRBV20-1|14|TRBJ2-5
TGCAGTGCTAGAGATGGGGGGGTAGGGGAGACCCAGTACTTC
CSARDGGVGETQYF
>few|NA|TRBV28|15|TRBJ2-3
TGTGCCAGCAGTTTAAGGGGACCGATTGTGGATACGCAGTATTTT
CASSLRGPIVDTQYF
>few|TRBD2|TRBV20-1|14|TRBJ2-7
TGCAGTGCAACTAGCGGGGGGGCTACCCACGAGCAGTACTTC
CSATSGGATHEQYF
>once|TRBD1|TRBV11-2|16|TRBJ1-2
TGTGCCAGCAGCTTAGAGGCCTGGGACAGGGGGCGAGGCTACACCTTC
CASSLEAWDRGRGYTF
>NA|NA|TRBV20-1|13|TRBJ1-4
TGCAGTGCTAGTTTCAGTAATAATGAAAAACTGTTTTTT
CSASFSNNEKLFF
>NA|NA|TRBV18|14|TRBJ2-7
TGTGCCAGCTCACCACCCGTAAGCTCCTACGAGCAGTACTTC
CASSPPVSSYEQYF
>NA|NA|TRBV12-3/TRBV12-4|15|TRBJ2-3
TGTGCCAGCAGTGCGGGCCTCCGGGGAGGAGATACGCAGTATTTT
CASSAGLRGGDTQYF
>few|TRBD1|TRBV5-8|14|TRBJ2-5
TGTGCCAGCACCCCGACAGGGGGCATGGAGACCCAGTACTTC
CASTPTGGMETQYF
>few|NA|TRBV6-1|12|TRBJ2-1
TGTGCCAGCAGTGGCTATAGCAATGAGCAGTTCTTC
CASSGYSNEQFF
>NA|NA|TRBV5-1|15|TRBJ2-3
TGCGCCAGCAGCCGGACAGACCCTGACACAGATACGCAGTATTTT
CASSRTDPDTDTQYF
>many|NA|TRBV3-1|14|TRBJ2-5
TGTGCCAGCAGCCAAGATCGTAGGAGTGAGACCCAGTACTTC
CASSQDRRSETQYF
>many|NA|TRBV21-1|17|TRBJ2-7
TGTGCCAGCAGCAAATTACCAGCTCTGGGACAGTCCTACGAGCAGTACTTC
CASSKLPALGQSYEQYF
>NA|NA|TRBV5-4|15|TRBJ2-3
TGTGCCAGCTCCTCGGCCGACAGGAGCACAGATACGCAGTATTTT
CASSSADRSTDTQYF
>NA|NA|TRBV5-5|15|TRBJ2-7
TGTGCCAGCAGCGTCTTACTAGGATTCAACAATGAGCAGTACTTC
CASSVLLGFNNEQYF
>few|TRBD2|TRBV24-1|16|TRBJ2-1
TGTGCCACCAGTGAAAATAGCGGGGGACTATACAATGAGCAGTTCTTC
CATSENSGGLYNEQFF
>NA|NA|TRBV6-1|13|TRBJ2-7
TGTGCCAGCAGCGCTGCCAACCTCTACGAGCAGTACTTC
CASSAANLYEQYF
>NA|TRBD1|TRBV10-3|13|TRBJ2-5
TGTGCCAATAGAGGACAGGGGCAAGAGACCCAGTACTTC
CANRGQGQETQYF
>NA|TRBD2|TRBV5-1|16|TRBJ2-7
TGCGCCAGCAGCTTGGTGTTAGGGGCGGGAGCCTACGAGCAGTACTTC
CASSLVLGAGAYEQYF
>NA|NA|TRBV5-1|16|TRBJ2-5
TGCGCCAGCAGCTTGGCGGCAGGCCCCCCTCAAGAGACCCAGTACTTC
CASSLAAGPPQETQYF